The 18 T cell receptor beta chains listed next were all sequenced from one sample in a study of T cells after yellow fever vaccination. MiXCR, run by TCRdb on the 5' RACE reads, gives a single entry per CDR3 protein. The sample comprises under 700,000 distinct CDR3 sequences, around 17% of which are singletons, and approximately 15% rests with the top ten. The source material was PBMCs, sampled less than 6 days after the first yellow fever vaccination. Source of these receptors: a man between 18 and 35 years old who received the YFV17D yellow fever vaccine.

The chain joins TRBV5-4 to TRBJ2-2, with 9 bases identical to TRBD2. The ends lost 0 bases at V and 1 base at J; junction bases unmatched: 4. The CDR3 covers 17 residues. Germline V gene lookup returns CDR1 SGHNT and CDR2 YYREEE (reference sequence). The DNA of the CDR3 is TGTGCCAGCAGCTTGGCCGGAGCGGGGGGGAACACCGGGGAGCTGTTTTTT. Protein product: CASSLAGAGGNTGELFF.

CDR3 in DNA: TGTGCCAGCAGTTCCTTCGGCGGGGGCGAGCAGTACGTC. Protein: CASSSFGGGEQYV. V usage is TRBV6-2 or TRBV6-3 and J usage is TRBJ2-7; TRBD2 aligns across 7 bases. CDR1 and CDR2 from the germline V gene are MNHEY and SVGEGT. The CDR3 loop spans 13 amino acids. With 4 bases clipped from V and 6 bases from J, the junction kept 6 bases outside the gene matches.

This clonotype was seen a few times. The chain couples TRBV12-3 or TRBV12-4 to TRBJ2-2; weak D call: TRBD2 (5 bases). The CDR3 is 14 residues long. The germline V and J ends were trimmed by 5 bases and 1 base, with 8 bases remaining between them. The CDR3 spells CASSPGKNTGELFF. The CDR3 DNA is TGTGCCAGCAGTCCGGGGAAGAACACCGGGGAGCTGTTTTTT.

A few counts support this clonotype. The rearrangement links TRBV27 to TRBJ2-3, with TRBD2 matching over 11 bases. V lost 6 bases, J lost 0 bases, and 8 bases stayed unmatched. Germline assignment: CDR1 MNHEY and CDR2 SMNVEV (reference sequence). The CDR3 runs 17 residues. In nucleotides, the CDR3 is TGTGCCAGCAGCCACAACCCTAGCGGGGGGAGCACAGATACGCAGTATTTT. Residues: CASSHNPSGGSTDTQYF.

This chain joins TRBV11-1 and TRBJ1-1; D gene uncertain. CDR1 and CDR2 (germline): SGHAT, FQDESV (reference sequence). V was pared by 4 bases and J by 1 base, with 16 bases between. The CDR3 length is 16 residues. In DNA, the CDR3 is TGTGCCAGCAGCTCCGACCTGGGCAGGACGAACACTGAAGCTTTCTTT. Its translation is CASSSDLGRTNTEAFF. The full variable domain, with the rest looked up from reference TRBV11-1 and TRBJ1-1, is EAEVAQSPRYKITEKSQAVAFWCDPISGHATLYWYRQILGQGPELLVQFQDESVVDDSQLPKDRFSAERLKGVDSTLKIQPAELGDSAMYLCASSSDLGRTNTEAFFGQGTRLTVV.

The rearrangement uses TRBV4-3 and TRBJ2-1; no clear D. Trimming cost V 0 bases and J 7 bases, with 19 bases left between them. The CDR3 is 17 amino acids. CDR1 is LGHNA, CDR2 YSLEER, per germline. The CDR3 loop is CASSQDSAGFRDNEQFF. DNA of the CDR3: TGCGCCAGCAGCCAAGATTCGGCTGGCTTTAGGGATAATGAGCAGTTCTTC.

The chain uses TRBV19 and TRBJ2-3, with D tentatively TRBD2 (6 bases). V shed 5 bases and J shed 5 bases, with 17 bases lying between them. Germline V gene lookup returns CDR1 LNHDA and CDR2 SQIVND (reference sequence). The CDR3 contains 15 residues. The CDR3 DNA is TGTGCCAGTAGTCTACTGGCGGGGTACCGAGATACGCAGTATTTT. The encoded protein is CASSLLAGYRDTQYF.

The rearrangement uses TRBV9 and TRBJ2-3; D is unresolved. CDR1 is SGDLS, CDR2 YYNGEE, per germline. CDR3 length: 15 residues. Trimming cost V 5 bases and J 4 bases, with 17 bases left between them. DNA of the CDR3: TGTGCCAGCAGGTCGGGCAGTCAGGTGGCAGATACGCAGTATTTT. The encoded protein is CASRSGSQVADTQYF.

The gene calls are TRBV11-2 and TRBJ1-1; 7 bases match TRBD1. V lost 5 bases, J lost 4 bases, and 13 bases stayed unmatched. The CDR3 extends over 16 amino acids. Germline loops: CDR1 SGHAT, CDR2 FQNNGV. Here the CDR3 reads CASSPEGAGRVTEAFF. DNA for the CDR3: TGTGCCAGCAGCCCAGAGGGGGCAGGGAGGGTCACTGAAGCTTTCTTT.

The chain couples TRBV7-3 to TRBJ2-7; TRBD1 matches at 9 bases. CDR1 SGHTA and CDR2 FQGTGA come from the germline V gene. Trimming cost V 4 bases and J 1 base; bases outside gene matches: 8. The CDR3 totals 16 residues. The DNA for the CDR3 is TGTGCCAGCAGCTCGCCCGCTGACAGGGGGTCCTACGAGCAGTACGTC. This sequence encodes CASSSPADRGSYEQYV.

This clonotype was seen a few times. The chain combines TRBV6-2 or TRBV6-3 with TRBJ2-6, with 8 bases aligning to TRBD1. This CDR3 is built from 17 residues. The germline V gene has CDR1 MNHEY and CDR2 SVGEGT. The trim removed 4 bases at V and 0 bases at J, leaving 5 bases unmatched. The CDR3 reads CASSSDRVYSGANVLTF. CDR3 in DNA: TGTGCCAGCAGTTCGGACAGGGTTTACTCTGGGGCCAACGTCCTGACTTTC.

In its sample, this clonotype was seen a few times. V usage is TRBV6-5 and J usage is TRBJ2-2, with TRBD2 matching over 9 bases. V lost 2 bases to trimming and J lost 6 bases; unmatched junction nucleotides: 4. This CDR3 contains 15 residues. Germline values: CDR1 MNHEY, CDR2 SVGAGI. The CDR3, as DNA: TGTGCCAGCAGTTACGTGCGGGGGGGGGCCGGGGAGCTGTTTTTT. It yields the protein CASSYVRGGAGELFF.

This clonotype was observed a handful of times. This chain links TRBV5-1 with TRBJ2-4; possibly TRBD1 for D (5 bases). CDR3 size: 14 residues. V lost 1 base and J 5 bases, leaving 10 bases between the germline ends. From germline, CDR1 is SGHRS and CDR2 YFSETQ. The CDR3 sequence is CASSLQGLENIQYF. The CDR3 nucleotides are TGCGCCAGCAGCTTGCAGGGTTTAGAAAACATTCAGTACTTC.

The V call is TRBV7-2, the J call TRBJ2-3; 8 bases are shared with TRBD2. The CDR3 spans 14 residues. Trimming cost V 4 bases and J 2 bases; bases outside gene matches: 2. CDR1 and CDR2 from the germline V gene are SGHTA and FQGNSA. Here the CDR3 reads CASSSGGYTDTQYF. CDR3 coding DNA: TGTGCCAGCAGCTCGGGGGGGTACACAGATACGCAGTATTTT.

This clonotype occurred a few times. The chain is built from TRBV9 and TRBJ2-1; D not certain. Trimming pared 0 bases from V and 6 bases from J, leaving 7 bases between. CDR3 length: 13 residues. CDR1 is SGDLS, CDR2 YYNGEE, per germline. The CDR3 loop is CASSVGDFNEQFF. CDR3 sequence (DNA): TGTGCCAGCAGCGTAGGCGACTTCAATGAGCAGTTCTTC.

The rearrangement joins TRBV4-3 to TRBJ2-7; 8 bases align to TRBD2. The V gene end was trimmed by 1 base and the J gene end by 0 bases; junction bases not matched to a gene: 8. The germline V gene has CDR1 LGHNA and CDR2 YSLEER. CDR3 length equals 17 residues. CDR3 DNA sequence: TGCGCCAGCAGCCAAGCCATGACGGGGGGGTACTCCTACGAGCAGTACTTC. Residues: CASSQAMTGGYSYEQYF.

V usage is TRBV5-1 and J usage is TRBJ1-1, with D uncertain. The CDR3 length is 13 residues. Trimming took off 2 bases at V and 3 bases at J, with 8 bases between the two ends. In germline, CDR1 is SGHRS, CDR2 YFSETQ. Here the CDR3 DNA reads TGCGCCAGCAGCTTCCTCAGTGACACTGAAGCTTTCTTT. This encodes CASSFLSDTEAFF.

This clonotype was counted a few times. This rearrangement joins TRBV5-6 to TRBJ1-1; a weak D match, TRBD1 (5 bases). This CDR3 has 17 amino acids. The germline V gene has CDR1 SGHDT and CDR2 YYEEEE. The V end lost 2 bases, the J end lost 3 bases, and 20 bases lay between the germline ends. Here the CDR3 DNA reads TGTGCCAGCAGCTTTTATTACAGGTTCAGGAGGGACACTGAAGCTTTCTTT. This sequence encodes CASSFYYRFRRDTEAFF.